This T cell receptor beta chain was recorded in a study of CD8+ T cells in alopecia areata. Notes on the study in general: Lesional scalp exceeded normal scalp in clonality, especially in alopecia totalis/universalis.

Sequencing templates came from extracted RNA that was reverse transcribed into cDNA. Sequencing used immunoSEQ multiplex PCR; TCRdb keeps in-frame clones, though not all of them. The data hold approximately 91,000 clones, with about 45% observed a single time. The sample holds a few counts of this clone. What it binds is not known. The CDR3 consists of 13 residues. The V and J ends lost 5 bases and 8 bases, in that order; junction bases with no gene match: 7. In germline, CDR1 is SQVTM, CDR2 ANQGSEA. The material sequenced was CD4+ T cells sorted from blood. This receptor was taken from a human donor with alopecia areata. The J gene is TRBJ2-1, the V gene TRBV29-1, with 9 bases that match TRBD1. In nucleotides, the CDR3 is TGCAGCGTTCAATGGACAGGGGCTCATGAGCAGTTCTTC. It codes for CSVQWTGAHEQFF.